The 24 T cell receptor beta chains below were found in one sample sequenced in a study of beta chain features in type 1 diabetes. The study, taken as a whole, reports: TCRB CDR3s from Type 1 diabetes patients were moderately but significantly shorter in all four CD4+ subsets.

Sequenced material consisted of expressed TCRB transcripts (all of the isolated RNA was reverse transcribed). The repertoire was sequenced with immunoSEQ multiplex PCR; TCRdb's copy has only in-frame clones and lacks some. The repertoire holds fewer than 350,000 clones, approximately 16% seen once, with roughly 0.015% in the top ten. No antigen has been identified for these receptors. The sample comprised naive CD4+ T cells from blood. All receptors derive from a man younger than 35 with type 1 diabetes.

This clone was picked up a small number of times. The chain uses TRBV9 and TRBJ2-1; D ambiguous. Trimming took off 0 bases at V and 6 bases at J, with 13 bases between the two ends. This CDR3 contains 15 residues. Germline loops: CDR1 SGDLS, CDR2 YYNGEE. The CDR3, as DNA: TGTGCCAGCAGCGTAGACCCCTTTAGAGGCAATGAGCAGTTCTTC. Translated, it gives CASSVDPFRGNEQFF.

The rearrangement links TRBV7-2 to TRBJ1-1; D is perhaps TRBD1 (6 bases). Germline assignment: CDR1 SGHTA and CDR2 FQGNSA. The CDR3 spans 17 residues. V lost 5 bases to trimming and J lost 0 bases, with 19 bases between them. The CDR3 reads CASSPQQGRFLNTEAFF. DNA of the CDR3: TGTGCCAGCAGCCCCCAACAGGGTCGATTCCTGAACACTGAAGCTTTCTTT.

This clone was found a few times. The chain joins TRBV5-1 to TRBJ2-1; 7 bases align to TRBD2. This CDR3 contains 16 residues. J gave up 7 bases and V 4 bases, and 14 bases lay outside the gene matches. The germline V gene has CDR1 SGHRS and CDR2 YFSETQ. The CDR3 bases are TGCGCCAGCAGCCCGTTAGGACTAGGTGAGGGGAATGAGCAGTTCTTC. This codes for CASSPLGLGEGNEQFF.

There are a few counts of this clone. The J gene is TRBJ2-5, the V gene TRBV9, with 13 bases that match TRBD2. CDR1 SGDLS and CDR2 YYNGEE come from the germline V gene. This CDR3 is built from 17 residues. Germline trimming cut 3 bases from V and 5 bases from J; bases unmatched to any gene: 10. As DNA, the CDR3 is TGTGCCAGCAGCGGTTCACTAGCGGGAGGGCCTTGGGAGACCCAGTACTTC. Protein sequence: CASSGSLAGGPWETQYF.

The chain is built from TRBV2 and TRBJ2-7; TRBD2 might be the D (7 bases). This CDR3 comprises 14 residues. The germline V gene has CDR1 SNHLY and CDR2 FYNNEI. With 6 bases removed from V and 8 bases from J, the gap between germline ends came to 20 bases. The CDR3 reads CASRVQGGDWKQYF. DNA for the CDR3: TGTGCCAGCAGGGTACAGGGAGGGGATTGGAAGCAGTACTTC.

The V gene is TRBV5-1, the J gene TRBJ1-2; D unclear. The CDR3 is 13 amino acids. V was clipped by 0 bases and J by 6 bases, with 9 bases between them. The germline gives CDR1 SGHRS, CDR2 YFSETQ. DNA of the CDR3: TGCGCCAGCAGCTTGGCCCCGCCGGATGGCTACACCTTC. Encoded protein: CASSLAPPDGYTF.

This chain connects TRBV28 to TRBJ1-2; D gene uncertain. The CDR3 contains 13 residues. Trimming removed 2 bases from V and 3 bases from J, with 7 bases in between. CDR1 is MDHEN and CDR2 is SYDVKM in the germline V gene. The chain's CDR3 is CASSLDTDYGYTF. In nucleotides, the CDR3 is TGTGCCAGCAGTTTAGATACGGACTATGGCTACACCTTC.

This clone was recorded a few times. This rearrangement joins TRBV2 to TRBJ1-2; D may be TRBD1 (6 bases). This CDR3 region has 13 residues. Germline V gene sequence: CDR1 SNHLY, CDR2 FYNNEI. The ends were cut back, 5 bases at V and 3 bases at J, with 10 bases in the middle. The CDR3 is CASSKGVDYGYTF. The CDR3 DNA reads as TGTGCCAGCAGTAAGGGGGTAGACTATGGCTACACCTTC.

The chain employs TRBV10-3 and TRBJ2-1; 8 bases line up with TRBD1. V shed 7 bases and J 12 bases; nucleotides not matched to a gene: 8. Looked up from germline, CDR1 is ENHRY and CDR2 is SYGVKD. The length of the CDR3 is 12 residues. This CDR3 is CAINNQGAGQFF. As DNA, the CDR3 is TGTGCCATCAATAACCAGGGGGCTGGGCAGTTCTTC.

This rearrangement joins TRBV7-9 to TRBJ1-1, with unresolved D. This CDR3 contains 11 residues. With 5 bases removed from V and 5 bases from J, the gap between germline ends came to 6 bases. Germline V gene lookup returns CDR1 SEHNR and CDR2 FQNEAQ (reference sequence). The CDR3 region is CASSARTEAFF. The CDR3 DNA is TGTGCCAGCAGCGCCAGAACTGAAGCTTTCTTT.

This clone was seen more than once but under ten times. The chain joins TRBV7-2 to TRBJ2-1; tentatively, D is TRBD2 (8 bases). This CDR3 has 15 residues. Germline V gene lookup returns CDR1 SGHTA and CDR2 FQGNSA. V lost 5 bases to trimming and J lost 9 bases, with 20 bases between them. The CDR3 sequence is CASSPGRGRGIEQFF. The CDR3 DNA sequence: TGTGCCAGCAGCCCCGGGAGGGGCAGGGGGATTGAGCAGTTCTTC.

V gene TRBV7-6 combines with J gene TRBJ2-1; 8 nucleotides agree with TRBD2. This CDR3 is built from 19 residues. Germline-derived CDR1 and CDR2 are SGHVS and FNYEAQ. The junction had 12 bases not matched to a gene; V was cut back by 1 base and J by 1 base. CDR3 nucleotides: TGTGCCAGCAGCTTAGTTCCGTTGGTAGCGGGGACATCCTACAATGAGCAGTTCTTC. Translated: CASSLVPLVAGTSYNEQFF. The full variable domain, completed using reference TRBV7-6 and TRBJ2-1, is GAGVSQSPRYKVTKRGQDVALRCDPISGHVSLYWYRQALGQGPEFLTYFNYEAQQDKSGLPNDRFSAERPEGSISTLTIQRTEQRDSAMYRCASSLVPLVAGTSYNEQFFGPGTRLTVL.

This clone was recorded a few times. For the CDR3, the DNA is TGTGCCAGCTCACCAAACAGGGTCGGAGAGACCCAGTACTTC. The encoded protein is CASSPNRVGETQYF. The rearrangement uses TRBV18 and TRBJ2-5; perhaps TRBD1 as D (6 bases). The CDR3 has 14 amino acids. The germline V and J ends were trimmed by 2 bases and 4 bases, with 11 bases remaining between them. Germline V gene sequence: CDR1 KGHSH, CDR2 LQKENI.

The chain employs TRBV15 and TRBJ2-5; D may be TRBD1 (6 bases). The germline gives CDR1 LNHNV, CDR2 YYDKDF (reference sequence). The CDR3 totals 17 residues. V lost 1 base and J 5 bases, leaving 20 bases between the germline ends. CDR3 nucleotide sequence: TGTGCCACCAGCAGAGCAGTTATAGCAGGGGCGAAGGAGACCCAGTACTTC. It is translated as CATSRAVIAGAKETQYF.

The chain combines TRBV5-1 with TRBJ2-3; D possibly corresponds to TRBD2 (5 bases). Germline V gene sequence: CDR1 SGHRS, CDR2 YFSETQ. The ends were cut back, 2 bases at V and 5 bases at J, with 12 bases in the middle. This CDR3 spans 14 amino acids. CDR3 DNA: TGCGCCAGCAGCTTTGGCGGGCGAGGAGATACGCAGTATTTT. Its protein is CASSFGGRGDTQYF.

This clone occurred a few times. This chain joins TRBV5-1 and TRBJ1-1; TRBD1 agrees at 9 bases. The CDR3 runs 15 residues. The V segment lost 3 bases and the J segment 1 base; nucleotides outside the gene matches: 4. Germline V CDR1 and CDR2: SGHRS, YFSETQ. The CDR3 region is CASSSGQGQNTEAFF. The DNA of the CDR3 is TGCGCCAGCAGCTCCGGACAGGGGCAGAACACTGAAGCTTTCTTT.

This clone turned up a few times. The genes are TRBV30 and TRBJ1-5; D possibly corresponds to TRBD1 (6 bases). V lost 3 bases, J lost 9 bases, and 18 bases lay in between. Germline CDR1 and CDR2: GTSNPN and SVGIG (reference sequence). The CDR3 is 14 amino acids. CDR3 coding DNA: TGTGCCTGGAGCCCAGTAGGGGGTGGTCCGCCCCAGCATTTT. Translation: CAWSPVGGGPPQHF.

This clone was seen a handful of times. This chain uses TRBV15 with TRBJ2-7; tentatively, D is TRBD2 (5 bases). This CDR3 contains 14 residues. V lost 1 base to trimming and J lost 5 bases, with 12 bases between them. Looked up from germline, CDR1 is LNHNV and CDR2 is YYDKDF (reference sequence). CDR3 nucleotide sequence: TGTGCCACCAGCAGAGTATCGGGGTCCAACGAGCAGTACTTC. Amino acids: CATSRVSGSNEQYF. Together with reference TRBV15 and TRBJ2-7, the CDR3 gives the full variable domain: DAMVIQNPRYQVTQFGKPVTLSCSQTLNHNVMYWYQQKSSQAPKLLFHYYDKDFNNEADTPDNFQSRRPNTSFCFLDIRSPGLGDTAMYLCATSRVSGSNEQYFGPGTRLTVT.

The chain links TRBV25-1 to TRBJ1-1, with 8 bases lining up with TRBD1. With V trimmed by 2 bases and J by 8 bases, 7 bases remained unmatched. CDR1 is MGHDK and CDR2 is SYGVNS in the germline V gene. The length of the CDR3 is 14 residues. The CDR3, as DNA: TGTGCCAGCAGTGAAGCCGGGACAGGTACCGAAGCTTTCTTT. Translated: CASSEAGTGTEAFF.

This rearrangement joins TRBV19 to TRBJ1-5; D is perhaps TRBD1 (5 bases). Deletions cut 4 bases from V and 3 bases from J, with 13 bases between. This CDR3 region has 15 residues. Germline V gives CDR1 LNHDA, CDR2 SQIVND (reference sequence). The CDR3 sequence: CASSKSGLYNQPQHF. As DNA, the CDR3 is TGTGCCAGTAGTAAGTCAGGGCTATACAATCAGCCCCAGCATTTT.

This clone was picked up a small number of times. CDR3 sequence: CSGGGRTKTEAFF. The DNA of the CDR3 is TGCAGCGGGGGGGGGCGCACTAAGACTGAAGCTTTCTTT. J is TRBJ1-1 and V is TRBV29-1, with D possibly matching TRBD1 (6 bases). This CDR3 comprises 13 residues. V lost 7 bases to trimming and J lost 5 bases, with 17 bases between them. Germline assignment: CDR1 SQVTM and CDR2 ANQGSEA.

This clone was picked up a small number of times. J is TRBJ2-1 and V is TRBV2; 8 bases map to TRBD2. This CDR3 comprises 14 residues. CDR1 and CDR2 from the germline V gene are SNHLY and FYNNEI. J gave up 7 bases and V 3 bases, and 5 bases lay outside the gene matches. CDR3 amino acids: CASSESSGSNEQFF. For the CDR3, the DNA is TGTGCCAGCAGTGAGTCTAGCGGGTCGAATGAGCAGTTCTTC.

In its sample, this clone was seen a few times. The gene calls are TRBV28 and TRBJ1-5; the match to TRBD1 covers 8 bases. V was clipped by 6 bases and J by 2 bases; unmatched bases: 12. CDR1 and CDR2 (germline): MDHEN, SYDVKM. CDR3 length equals 17 residues. The CDR3 region has the DNA TGTGCCAGCAGCACCGGGACAGGTAACGTCGGCAATCAGCCCCAGCATTTT. Its translation: CASSTGTGNVGNQPQHF.

This clone occurred a few times. The chain uses TRBV29-1 and TRBJ2-7; D is perhaps TRBD2 (6 bases). The V end was cut by 0 bases, the J end by 6 bases, with 12 bases between. CDR3 size: 13 residues. Germline CDR1 is SQVTM and CDR2 is ANQGSEA. The DNA of the CDR3 is TGCAGCGTTGAAGAGCGTGGGACTCTCGAGCAGTACTTC. Protein sequence: CSVEERGTLEQYF.